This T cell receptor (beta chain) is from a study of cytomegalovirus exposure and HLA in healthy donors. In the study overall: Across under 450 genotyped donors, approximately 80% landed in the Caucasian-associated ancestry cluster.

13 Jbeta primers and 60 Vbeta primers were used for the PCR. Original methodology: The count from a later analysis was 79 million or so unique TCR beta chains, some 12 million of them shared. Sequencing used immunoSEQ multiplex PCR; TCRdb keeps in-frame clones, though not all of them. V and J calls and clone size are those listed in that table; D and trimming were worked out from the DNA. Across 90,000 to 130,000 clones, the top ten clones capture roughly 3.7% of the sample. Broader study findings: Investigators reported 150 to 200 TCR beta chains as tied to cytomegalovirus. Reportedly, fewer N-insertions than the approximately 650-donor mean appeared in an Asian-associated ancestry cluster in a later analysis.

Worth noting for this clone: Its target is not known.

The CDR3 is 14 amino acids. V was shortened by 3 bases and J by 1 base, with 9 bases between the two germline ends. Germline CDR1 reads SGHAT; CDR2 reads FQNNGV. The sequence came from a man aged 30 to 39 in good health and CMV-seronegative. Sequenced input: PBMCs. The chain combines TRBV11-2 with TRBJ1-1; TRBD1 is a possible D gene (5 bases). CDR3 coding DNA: TGTGCCAGCAGCTTTGGGGGGAAGAACACTGAAGCTTTCTTT. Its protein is CASSFGGKNTEAFF.